The rows below give T cell receptor beta chains drawn from one sample of a study of blood T cell repertoires in COVID-19. The data were produced by immunoSEQ multiplex PCR, yet TCRdb's version contains in-frame clones alone and is incomplete. The table shows hundreds of thousands of clones, with more than 85% occurring only once. Sequencing was done on a sample of peripheral blood. These receptors originate from a man in his 60s with COVID-19, enrolled during active disease. The CDR3 runs from the conserved cysteine through the conserved F or W. D genes are given only for firm matches. A clone size is listed for some rows: how often the clone was seen (once, few, many), or a class if it is expanded.

cdr3_nt | cdr3_aa | j_call | d_call | v_call | clone_size
TGTGCCAGCAGTTTAAATAGGGGGGAGGGGCGCTATGGCTACACCTTC | CASSLNRGEGRYGYTF | TRBJ1-2 | . | TRBV28 | .
TGCGCCAGCAGCCAAGACAGGGATCAGCCCCAGCATTTT | CASSQDRDQPQHF | TRBJ1-5 | . | TRBV4-1 | .
TGTGCCAGCAGCTTAAAACTAGCGGGAGGGGTAGCCTACAATGAGCAGTTCTTC | CASSLKLAGGVAYNEQFF | TRBJ2-1 | TRBD2 | TRBV7-3 | .
TGTGCCAGCAGCCGAGGACAGGCGGTTAACTATGGCTACACCTTC | CASSRGQAVNYGYTF | TRBJ1-2 | TRBD1 | TRBV7-8 | .
TGTGCCAGCAGCCAACGGGGGTTTCTCCAGTCACCCCTCCACTTT | CASSQRGFLQSPLHF | TRBJ1-6 | . | TRBV5-6 | .
TGTGCCAGCAGCCTACGGGTGGCCGGGGAGCTGTTTTTT | CASSLRVAGELFF | TRBJ2-2 | . | TRBV3-1/TRBV3-2 | .
TGCGCCAGCAGCCAAGATGGCAGGGCAAATTCACCCCTCCACTTT | CASSQDGRANSPLHF | TRBJ1-6 | . | TRBV4-1 | .
TGTGCCAGCAGTAAGACAGGGGGTACCTACGAGCAGTACTTC | CASSKTGGTYEQYF | TRBJ2-7 | TRBD1 | TRBV6-5 | few
TGTGCCAGCAGCTTCGCCGGGACTGGCACCGGGGAGCTGTTTTTT | CASSFAGTGTGELFF | TRBJ2-2 | . | TRBV7-8 | once
TGTGCCACCGGGGGGGGGTCCCCCTATTCCTACGAGCAGTACTTC | CATGGGSPYSYEQYF | TRBJ2-7 | TRBD2 | TRBV10-3 | .
TGTGCCAGCAGCGTAGACCTGACAGGGCGCTCCGGCTACACCTTC | CASSVDLTGRSGYTF | TRBJ1-2 | TRBD1 | TRBV9 | .
TGTGCCATCGCCCCAGAAAAGACAGGGTTTGAGCAGTTCTTC | CAIAPEKTGFEQFF | TRBJ2-1 | TRBD1 | TRBV10-3 | few
TGTGCCAGCAGATTAGCGGGAGGGACTAGCACAGATACGCAGTATTTT | CASRLAGGTSTDTQYF | TRBJ2-3 | TRBD2 | TRBV28 | .
TGTGCCAGCAGCCAAGTGGGGCAAAACACTGAAGCTTTCTTT | CASSQVGQNTEAFF | TRBJ1-1 | . | TRBV3-1/TRBV3-2 | .
TGTGCCAGCACCCTCCGGACAGGGCGCGGCTACACCTTC | CASTLRTGRGYTF | TRBJ1-2 | TRBD1 | TRBV28 | .
TGTGCCAGCAGTGAACAGGTTAGCAATCAGCCCCAGCATTTT | CASSEQVSNQPQHF | TRBJ1-5 | . | TRBV2 | .
TGTGCCAGCAGCTCCGGGACAGGGGAGTTCTTC | CASSSGTGEFF | TRBJ2-1 | TRBD1 | TRBV11-1 | .
TGCAGCGTTGATGGTGCCGGGCTAGCGGGGGGTTCCTACGAGCAGTACTTC | CSVDGAGLAGGSYEQYF | TRBJ2-7 | TRBD2 | TRBV29-1 | .
TGTGCCAGCAGCCAAGGGACAGGGAATTCACCCCTCCACTTT | CASSQGTGNSPLHF | TRBJ1-6 | TRBD1 | TRBV3-1/TRBV3-2 | .
TGCAGCGTCCAGGGGGGAAGCTCCTACAATGAGCAGTTCTTC | CSVQGGSSYNEQFF | TRBJ2-1 | . | TRBV29-1 | .
TGTGCCAGCAGTTTCCCAGTTAACACTGAAGCTTTCTTT | CASSFPVNTEAFF | TRBJ1-1 | . | TRBV12-3/TRBV12-4 | once
TGTGCCAGCAGTTACCAGGGAATGTACGCTTTCTTT | CASSYQGMYAFF | TRBJ1-1 | . | TRBV6-5 | .
TGTGCCTGGAGGGACTGGGGGCTAGCGGGAGGTAAACAAGAGACCCAGTACTTC | CAWRDWGLAGGKQETQYF | TRBJ2-5 | TRBD2 | TRBV30 | .
TGTGCCAGCTCGTCGGGACAGGGGGTATTTGACGAGCAGTACTTC | CASSSGQGVFDEQYF | TRBJ2-7 | TRBD1 | TRBV18 | .
TGCGCCAGCAGCTTAACAGGTCCTGAGGATACTGAAGCTTTCTTT | CASSLTGPEDTEAFF | TRBJ1-1 | . | TRBV5-1 | once
TGTGCCAGCAGGGACACAGGGGGCTATGGCTACACCTTC | CASRDTGGYGYTF | TRBJ1-2 | TRBD1 | TRBV6-5 | .
TGTGCCAGCTCCCCCAGGACAGGGGCCGATGGCTACACCTTC | CASSPRTGADGYTF | TRBJ1-2 | TRBD1 | TRBV18 | .
TGTGCCAGCAGCTTAGAGGTGGCCAGGGGACGGGAAAAACTGTTTTTT | CASSLEVARGREKLFF | TRBJ1-4 | . | TRBV7-2 | .
TGTGCCAGCAGTTCACTAGCGGCCCAGGGGTACGAGCAGTACTTC | CASSSLAAQGYEQYF | TRBJ2-7 | TRBD2 | TRBV28 | .
TGTGCCAGCAGCACTAGCGGGTCGAGCTCCTACGAGCAGTACTTC | CASSTSGSSSYEQYF | TRBJ2-7 | TRBD2 | TRBV4-2 | few
TGTGCCAGCAGCGCTCAGGGCACCGGGGCCAACGTCCTGACTTTC | CASSAQGTGANVLTF | TRBJ2-6 | . | TRBV3-1/TRBV3-2 | .
TGTGCCAGCTCACCGGACAGGGTCTATAATTCACCCCTCCACTTT | CASSPDRVYNSPLHF | TRBJ1-6 | TRBD1 | TRBV18 | .
TGCAGCGTTGATAGGACAGGTTACGGCTACACCTTC | CSVDRTGYGYTF | TRBJ1-2 | TRBD1 | TRBV29-1 | .
TGTGCCAGCAGCCCCGGCGGGAGGACCTACGAGCAGTACTTC | CASSPGGRTYEQYF | TRBJ2-7 | TRBD2 | TRBV3-1/TRBV3-2 | .
TGTGCCAGCAGCGGGATGGCTTCACCCCTCCACTTT | CASSGMASPLHF | TRBJ1-6 | . | TRBV2 | .
TGTGCCAGTATGAGGGCCGGTGGCTACACCTTC | CASMRAGGYTF | TRBJ1-2 | . | TRBV19 | .
TGTGCCAGCAGCCCCACTAGCGGGCCTCCCTACGAGCAGTACTTC | CASSPTSGPPYEQYF | TRBJ2-7 | TRBD2 | TRBV11-3 | .